The rows below give T cell receptor beta chains drawn from one sample of a study of T cell clusters in autoimmune cytopenias. For each CDR3 protein, TCRdb gives one entry from its re-call of the multiplex PCR reads, without DNA. The record lists around 8,000 distinct CDR3 sequences, of which the ten most abundant hold around 5.9%. Sequenced material: peripheral blood. The receptors were gathered from a human donor with an autoimmune cytopenia or autoimmune hepatitis (not recorded which). CDR3s include the opening cysteine and the closing phenylalanine or tryptophan. Rows give clone size only sometimes, using once, few, many, or a class for an expanded clone.

cdr3_length j_call v_call clone_size cdr3_aa
15 TRBJ1-1 TRBV19 . CATSGQGRVNTEAFF
11 TRBJ2-7 TRBV11-1 . CASSLVYEQYF
15 TRBJ2-1 TRBV6-4 . CASSGAAGAYNEQFF
13 TRBJ2-2 TRBV19 medium-sized CASKPQGTGELFF
13 TRBJ1-5 TRBV19 . CASSMEREQPQHF
15 TRBJ2-7 TRBV6-1 medium-sized CASSEAWGGSYEQYF
15 TRBJ1-1 TRBV12-3/TRBV12-4 . CASSYSFGTGREAFF
14 TRBJ2-6 TRBV6-1 . CASSQGFGANVLTF
15 TRBJ2-7 TRBV6-6 medium-sized CASSYLDRGASEQYF
13 TRBJ1-1 TRBV12-3/TRBV12-4 medium-sized CASSQTMNTEAFF
14 TRBJ2-7 TRBV18 . CASSPGGSSYEQYF
14 TRBJ2-7 TRBV20-1 . CSARTTGSSYEQYF
16 TRBJ1-4 TRBV18 . CASSPGTGRSNEKLFF
13 TRBJ1-2 TRBV6-5 medium-sized CASNIQPNYGYTF
14 TRBJ2-3 TRBV19 medium-sized CASSIGQGTDTQYF
15 TRBJ1-3 TRBV27 . CASSLSGTSGNTIYF
15 TRBJ2-1 TRBV19 medium-sized CASSAVAERYNEQFF
14 TRBJ1-2 TRBV11-2 . CASSLKDSFYGYTF
18 TRBJ2-2 TRBV6-5 . CASSYWGTSGGYTGELFF
13 TRBJ1-2 TRBV20-1 . CSARVRDSYGYTF
13 TRBJ2-1 TRBV19 medium-sized CASSMLRGNEQFF
14 TRBJ1-2 TRBV6-1 . CASSGTGFNYGYTF
15 TRBJ2-1 TRBV28 . CASSPGTTERNEQFF
15 TRBJ2-7 TRBV7-6 . CASSLSRVASYEQYF
19 TRBJ2-1 TRBV27 . CASSYKPYSGGESYNEQFF
16 TRBJ2-1 TRBV29-1 medium-sized CSVFLSGSPRGNEQFF
13 TRBJ1-1 TRBV27 . CASSFDRDTEAFF
14 TRBJ2-3 TRBV7-2 . CASSIPGPTDTQYF
17 TRBJ2-7 TRBV6-5 . CASRLPGQGGRPYEQYF
15 TRBJ2-1 TRBV27 medium-sized CASRGTSGGAGEQFF
16 TRBJ1-6 TRBV11-1 medium-sized CASSLSWDLGNSPLHF
14 TRBJ1-5 TRBV7-2 . CASSRPGVNQPQHF
15 TRBJ2-7 TRBV6-5 medium-sized CASSPRGQGNYEQYF
14 TRBJ1-5 TRBV6-5 medium-sized CATRKGQANQPQHF
17 TRBJ1-3 TRBV19 . CASSIPGGAKAGNTIYF
13 TRBJ1-5 TRBV30 medium-sized CAWGPLGNQPQHF
13 TRBJ2-2 TRBV12-3/TRBV12-4 . CASRGQSTGELFF
16 TRBJ1-2 TRBV6-5 medium-sized CASSTIRTGGSYGYTF
15 TRBJ1-2 TRBV19 . CASRDQDYKSYGYTF
16 TRBJ2-2 TRBV7-6 . CASRERAHMNTGELFF
17 TRBJ2-1 TRBV6-5 . CASSAEGWGQGSGEQYF
14 TRBJ2-7 TRBV6-1 medium-sized CASSAPGQGIEQYF
14 TRBJ2-1 TRBV14 . CASSQDPGAGEQFF
13 TRBJ2-5 TRBV19 . CASSIGGQETQYF
17 TRBJ2-2 TRBV5-6 . CASSPGGSGGYTGELFF
14 TRBJ2-2 TRBV27 medium-sized CASKAGVRTGELFF
18 TRBJ1-3 TRBV6-5 medium-sized CASSYLSGGETRGNTIYF
16 TRBJ2-2 TRBV5-4 . CASSSGLAGGTGELFF
13 TRBJ1-5 TRBV12-3/TRBV12-4 medium-sized CASSLNANQPQHF
17 TRBJ2-3 TRBV27 . CASSLIGGGIFTDTQYF
17 TRBJ1-3 TRBV27 medium-sized CASAQIYGPGSGNTIYF
20 TRBJ2-3 TRBV19 medium-sized CASSIGLQPGTIPGGDTQYF
14 TRBJ2-1 TRBV19 medium-sized CASSERDSYNEQFF
15 TRBJ2-5 TRBV6-2/TRBV6-3 . CASSVDRGNQETQYF
15 TRBJ2-2 TRBV5-4 . CASSVNTGFGGELFF
16 TRBJ1-1 TRBV6-6 . CASSSTGMGWDTEAFF
17 TRBJ2-2 TRBV12-3/TRBV12-4 medium-sized CASSLEGQRSLTGELFF
13 TRBJ2-7 TRBV19 medium-sized CASSIGGIYEQYF
13 TRBJ1-2 TRBV6-5 medium-sized CASSRDRGNGYTF
15 TRBJ2-2 TRBV30 medium-sized CAWSRGGKDTGELFF